A single sample gave rise to the 8 T cell receptor beta chains below, sequenced in a study of T cell clonality in common variable immunodeficiency. Study-wide points: Fewer deletions and N-nucleotide insertions were reportedly seen in common variable immunodeficiency TCR beta sequences.

No antigen is known for these receptors. Produced via immunoSEQ multiplex PCR; TCRdb's table is partial and in-frame only. The repertoire shows around 16,000 clones, none seen only once; the top ten take less than 15%. The sequencing sample was made of peripheral blood mononuclear cells. The origin of the receptors is a human donor with common variable immunodeficiency.

This clone was observed many times. From the germline J gene comes the end of the CDR3, since the read stops 3 residues before it. This rearrangement joins TRBV6-2 or TRBV6-3 to TRBJ2-7; 9 bases line up with TRBD1. Trimming took 7 bases from V and 2 from J; bases not matched to a gene: 3. The CDR3 loop spans 13 amino acids. Germline CDR1 reads MNHEY; CDR2 reads SVGEGT. The CDR3 bases that were read are TGTGCCAGCATCAGGACAGGGGCCTACGAG. This translates into CASIRTGAYE. The whole CDR3 is CASIRTGAYEQYF.

This clone appeared many times. The sequence runs out 3 residues before the end of the CDR3; the remainder is reconstructed from the germline J gene. The genes are TRBV7-8 and TRBJ2-3, with TRBD2 identical over 9 bases. The CDR3 runs to 16 residues. Germline CDR1 and CDR2: SGHVS and FQNEAQ. J lost 2 bases, V lost 3 bases, and 6 bases had no gene match. Incomplete CDR3 DNA: TGTGCCAGCAGCTTCATGACTAGCGGAAACACAGATACG. It translates to CASSFMTSGNTDT. The CDR3, in full, reads CASSFMTSGNTDTQYF.

This clone has only a few counts. The CDR3 goes on 3 residues after the read ends, and that part is filled in from the germline J gene. The rearrangement uses TRBV5-5 and TRBJ1-4, with a possible D match to TRBD1 (6 bases). The CDR3 covers 15 residues. With 4 bases removed from V and 8 bases from J, the gap between germline ends came to 18 bases. Germline V gene lookup returns CDR1 SGHKS and CDR2 YYEKEE (reference sequence). CDR3 in amino acids: CASSRGGRGEEKLFF. The sequenced part of the CDR3 DNA is TGTGCCAGCAGCAGGGGGGGAAGAGGGGAGGAAAAA.

In its sample, this clone was seen many times. Sequencing ends 3 residues short of the CDR3 end; the germline J gene provides the rest. The chain links TRBV12-3 or TRBV12-4 to TRBJ1-2, with D unresolved. Between the trimmed V and J ends, which lost 6 bases and 7 bases, there was a span of 15 bases. The CDR3 is 13 residues long. CDR3 bases read: TGTGCCAGCAGGTCCGTCAGAGAGGGTGGC. It is translated as CASRSVREGG. The full CDR3 protein is CASRSVREGGYTF.

The sequenced CDR3 bases are TGTGCCAGTAGTCCCCTACGGGGCTCCTACAATGAG. This gives the protein CASSPLRGSYNE. The CDR3, in full, reads CASSPLRGSYNEQFF. The chain carries TRBV19 and TRBJ2-1; possibly TRBD2 for D (5 bases). The CDR3 end is not reached by the read, which stops 3 residues before it; the germline J gene fills it in. The CDR3 length is 15 residues. V gave up 5 bases and J gave up 0 bases, with 11 bases separating them. CDR1 LNHDA and CDR2 SQIVND come from the germline V gene (reference sequence).

This clone was found many times. Read data end 3 residues before the CDR3 end; the end is taken from the germline J gene. J is TRBJ1-4 and V is TRBV5-4; perhaps TRBD1 as D (6 bases). Between the trimmed V and J ends, which lost 1 base and 7 bases, there was a span of 11 bases. Germline loops: CDR1 SGHNT, CDR2 YYREEE (reference sequence). The CDR3 sequence is 14 residues long. The CDR3 is CASSLQGHREKLFF. The sequenced part of the CDR3 DNA is TGTGCCAGCAGCTTGCAGGGGCATCGTGAAAAA.

This clone was picked up a small number of times. Sequencing ends 3 residues short of the CDR3 end; the germline J gene provides the rest. The genes are TRBV19 and TRBJ2-2; D not certain. V gave up 1 base and J gave up 6 bases, with 9 bases separating them. The V gene's germline CDR1 is LNHDA and CDR2 SQIVND (reference sequence). This CDR3 has 14 residues. The sequenced CDR3 bases are TGTGCCAGTAGTATAGGCAGGAGAGCCGGGGAG. It encodes CASSIGRRAGE. The CDR3 as a whole reads CASSIGRRAGELFF.

With regard to this clone: Read data end 3 residues before the CDR3 end; the end is taken from the germline J gene. The V and J genes are TRBV18 and TRBJ2-1, with 10 nucleotides matching TRBD2. The CDR3 runs to 16 residues. The ends lost 3 bases at V and 8 bases at J; junction bases unmatched: 10. Germline V CDR1 and CDR2: KGHSH, LQKENI. CDR3 DNA (partial): TGTGCCAGCTCACCCACCAGCGGGAGGGCCCTGCATGAG. This translates into CASSPTSGRALHE. The full CDR3 protein is CASSPTSGRALHEQFF. Based on the CDR3 plus reference TRBV18 and TRBJ2-1, the full variable domain is NAGVMQNPRHLVRRRGQEARLRCSPMKGHSHVYWYRQLPEEGLKFMVYLQKENIIDESGMPKERFSAEFPKEGPSILRIQQVVRGDSAAYFCASSPTSGRALHEQFFGPGTRLTVL.